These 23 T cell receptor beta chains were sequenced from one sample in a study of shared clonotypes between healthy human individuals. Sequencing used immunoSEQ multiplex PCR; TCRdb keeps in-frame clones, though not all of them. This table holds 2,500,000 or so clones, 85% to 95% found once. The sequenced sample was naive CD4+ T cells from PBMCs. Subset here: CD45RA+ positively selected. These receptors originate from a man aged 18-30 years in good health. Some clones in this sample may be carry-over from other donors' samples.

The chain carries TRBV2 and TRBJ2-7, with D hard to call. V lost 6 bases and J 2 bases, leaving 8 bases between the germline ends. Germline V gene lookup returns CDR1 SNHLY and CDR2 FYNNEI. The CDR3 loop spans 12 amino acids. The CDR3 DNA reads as TGTGCCAGCAGCTACGGTCCCTACGAGCAGTACTTC. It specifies CASSYGPYEQYF.

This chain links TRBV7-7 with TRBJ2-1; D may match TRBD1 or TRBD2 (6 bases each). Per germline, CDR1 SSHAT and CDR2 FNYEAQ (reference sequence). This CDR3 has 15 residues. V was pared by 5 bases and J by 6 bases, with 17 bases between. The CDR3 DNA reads TGTGCCAGCAGCCCCCGCCGGGGGCCAGGCAATGAGCAGTTCTTC. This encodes CASSPRRGPGNEQFF. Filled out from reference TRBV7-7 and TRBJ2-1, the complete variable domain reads GAGVSQSPRYKVTKRGQDVTLRCDPISSHATLYWYQQALGQGPEFLTYFNYEAQPDKSGLPSDRFSAERPEGSISTLTIQRTEQRDSAMYRCASSPRRGPGNEQFFGPGTRLTVL.

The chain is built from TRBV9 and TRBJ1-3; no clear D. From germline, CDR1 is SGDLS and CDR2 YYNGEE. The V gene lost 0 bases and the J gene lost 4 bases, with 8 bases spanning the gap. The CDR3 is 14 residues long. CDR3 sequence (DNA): TGTGCCAGCAGCGTAGACTGGGAAGGAAACACCATATATTTT. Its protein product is CASSVDWEGNTIYF.

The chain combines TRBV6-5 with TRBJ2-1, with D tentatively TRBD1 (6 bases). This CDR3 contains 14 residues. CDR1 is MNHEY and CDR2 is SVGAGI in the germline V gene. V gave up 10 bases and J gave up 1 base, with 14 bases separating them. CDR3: CATRGGRSYNEQFF. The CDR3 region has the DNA TGTGCCACCCGTGGGGGCCGGTCCTACAATGAGCAGTTCTTC.

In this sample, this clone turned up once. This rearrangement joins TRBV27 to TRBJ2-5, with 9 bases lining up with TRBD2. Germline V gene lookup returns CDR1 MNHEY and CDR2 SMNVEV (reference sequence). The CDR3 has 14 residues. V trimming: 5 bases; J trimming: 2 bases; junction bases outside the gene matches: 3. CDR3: CASSRLAAQETQYF. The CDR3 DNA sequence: TGTGCCAGCAGTCGACTAGCGGCACAAGAGACCCAGTACTTC.

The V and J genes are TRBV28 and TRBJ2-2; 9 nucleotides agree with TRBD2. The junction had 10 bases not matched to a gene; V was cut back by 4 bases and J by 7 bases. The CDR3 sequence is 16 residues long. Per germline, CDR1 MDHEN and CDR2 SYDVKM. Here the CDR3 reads CASSWGLAGRIGELFF. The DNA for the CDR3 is TGTGCCAGCAGTTGGGGTCTAGCGGGAAGGATCGGGGAGCTGTTTTTT.

Here the CDR3 DNA reads TGCGCCAGCAGCTTGGGAGGGTCTGCCACCGGGGAGCTGTTTTTT. It encodes CASSLGGSATGELFF. V gene TRBV5-1 combines with J gene TRBJ2-2; perhaps TRBD2 as D (5 bases). Germline assignment: CDR1 SGHRS and CDR2 YFSETQ. The CDR3 runs 15 residues. V lost 0 bases and J lost 4, with 10 bases in between.

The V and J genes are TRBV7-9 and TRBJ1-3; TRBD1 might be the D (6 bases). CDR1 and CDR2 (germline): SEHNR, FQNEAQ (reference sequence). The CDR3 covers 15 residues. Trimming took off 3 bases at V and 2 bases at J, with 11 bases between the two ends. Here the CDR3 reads CASSFFEGAGNTIYF. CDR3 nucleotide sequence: TGTGCCAGCAGCTTTTTTGAGGGGGCTGGAAACACCATATATTTT. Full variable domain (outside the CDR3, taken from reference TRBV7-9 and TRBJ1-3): DTGVSQNPRHKITKRGQNVTFRCDPISEHNRLYWYRQTLGQGPEFLTYFQNEAQLEKSRLLSDRFSAERPKGSFSTLEIQRTEQGDSAMYLCASSFFEGAGNTIYFGEGSWLTVV.

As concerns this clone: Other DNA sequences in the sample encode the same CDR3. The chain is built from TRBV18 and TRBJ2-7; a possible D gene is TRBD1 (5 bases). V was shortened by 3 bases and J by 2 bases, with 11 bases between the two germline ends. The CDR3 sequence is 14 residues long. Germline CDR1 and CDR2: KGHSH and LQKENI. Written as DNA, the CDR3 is TGTGCCAGCTCACCGGGGCGCCGGGCCTACGAGCAGTACTTC. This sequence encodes CASSPGRRAYEQYF.

CDR3 sequence: CASSSPSGYWPQETQYF. The CDR3 DNA reads TGTGCCAGCAGTTCTCCATCCGGATACTGGCCCCAAGAGACCCAGTACTTC. The chain joins TRBV28 to TRBJ2-5; D is uncertain. The CDR3 has 17 residues. V was clipped by 4 bases and J by 1 base, with 19 bases between them. The germline gives CDR1 MDHEN, CDR2 SYDVKM.

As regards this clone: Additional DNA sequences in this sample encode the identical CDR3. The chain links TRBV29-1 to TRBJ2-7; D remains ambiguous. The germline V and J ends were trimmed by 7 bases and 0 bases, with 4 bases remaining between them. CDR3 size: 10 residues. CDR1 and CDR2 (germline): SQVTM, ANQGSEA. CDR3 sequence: CSAGSYEQYF. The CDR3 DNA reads TGCAGCGCCGGCTCCTACGAGCAGTACTTC.

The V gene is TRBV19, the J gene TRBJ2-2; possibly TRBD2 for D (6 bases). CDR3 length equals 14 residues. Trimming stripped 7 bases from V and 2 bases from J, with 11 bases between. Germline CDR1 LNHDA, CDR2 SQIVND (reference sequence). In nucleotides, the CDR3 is TGTGCCAGTAAGGAGGGAGCTAACACCGGGGAGCTGTTTTTT. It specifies CASKEGANTGELFF.

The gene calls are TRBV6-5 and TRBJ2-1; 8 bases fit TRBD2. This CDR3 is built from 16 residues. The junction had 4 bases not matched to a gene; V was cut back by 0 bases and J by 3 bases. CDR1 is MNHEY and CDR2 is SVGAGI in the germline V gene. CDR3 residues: CASSYSKLAVYNEQFF. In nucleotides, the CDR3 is TGTGCCAGCAGTTACTCTAAACTAGCGGTCTACAATGAGCAGTTCTTC.

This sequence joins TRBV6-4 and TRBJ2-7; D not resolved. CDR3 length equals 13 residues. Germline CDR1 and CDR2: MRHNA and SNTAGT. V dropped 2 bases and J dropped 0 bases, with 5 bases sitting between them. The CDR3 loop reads CASSDEASYEQYF. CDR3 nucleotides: TGTGCCAGCAGTGACGAAGCCTCCTACGAGCAGTACTTC.

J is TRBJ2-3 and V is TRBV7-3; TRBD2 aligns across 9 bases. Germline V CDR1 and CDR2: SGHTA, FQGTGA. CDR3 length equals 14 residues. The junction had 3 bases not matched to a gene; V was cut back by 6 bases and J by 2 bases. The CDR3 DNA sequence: TGTGCCAGCAGAGGACTAGCGATCACAGATACGCAGTATTTT. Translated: CASRGLAITDTQYF.

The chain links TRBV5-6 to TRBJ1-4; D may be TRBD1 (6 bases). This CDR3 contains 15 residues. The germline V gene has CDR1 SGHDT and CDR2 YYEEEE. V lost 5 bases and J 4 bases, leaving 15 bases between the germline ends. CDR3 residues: CASSSRGAGNEKLFF. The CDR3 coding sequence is TGTGCCAGCAGTTCGAGGGGGGCTGGTAATGAAAAACTGTTTTTT.

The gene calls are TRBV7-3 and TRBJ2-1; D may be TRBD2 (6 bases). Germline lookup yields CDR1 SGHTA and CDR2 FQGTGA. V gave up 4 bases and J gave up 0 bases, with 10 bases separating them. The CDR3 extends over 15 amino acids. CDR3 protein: CASSSGLASYNEQFF. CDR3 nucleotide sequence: TGTGCCAGCAGCTCGGGACTCGCCTCCTACAATGAGCAGTTCTTC.

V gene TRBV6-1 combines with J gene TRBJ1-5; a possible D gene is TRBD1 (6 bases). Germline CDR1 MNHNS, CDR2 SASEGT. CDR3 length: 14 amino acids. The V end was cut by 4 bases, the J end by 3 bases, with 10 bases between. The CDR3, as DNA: TGTGCCAGCAGTGCCACAGGGAACAATCAGCCCCAGCATTTT. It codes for CASSATGNNQPQHF.

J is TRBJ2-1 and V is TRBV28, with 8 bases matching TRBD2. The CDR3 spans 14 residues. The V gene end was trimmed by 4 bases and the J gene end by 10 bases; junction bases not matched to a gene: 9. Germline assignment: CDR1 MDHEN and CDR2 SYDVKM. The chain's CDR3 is CASSYLGLASEQFF. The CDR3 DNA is TGTGCCAGCAGTTACCTAGGACTAGCCTCCGAGCAGTTCTTC.

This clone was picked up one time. The CDR3: CASSPAPASLAKNIQYF. The CDR3, as DNA: TGCGCCAGCAGCCCCGCTCCCGCTTCGTTAGCCAAAAACATTCAGTACTTC. V and J are TRBV5-1 and TRBJ2-4; D is uncertain. Germline CDR1 reads SGHRS; CDR2 reads YFSETQ. Trimming cost V 4 bases and J 0 bases, with 17 bases left between them. This CDR3 has 17 residues.

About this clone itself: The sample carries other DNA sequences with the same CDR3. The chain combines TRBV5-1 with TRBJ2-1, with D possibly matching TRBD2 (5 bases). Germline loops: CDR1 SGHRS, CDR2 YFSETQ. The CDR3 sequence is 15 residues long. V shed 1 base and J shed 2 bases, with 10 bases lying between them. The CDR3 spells CASSLNAGPYNEQFF. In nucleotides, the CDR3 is TGCGCCAGCAGCTTGAACGCGGGTCCCTACAATGAGCAGTTCTTC.

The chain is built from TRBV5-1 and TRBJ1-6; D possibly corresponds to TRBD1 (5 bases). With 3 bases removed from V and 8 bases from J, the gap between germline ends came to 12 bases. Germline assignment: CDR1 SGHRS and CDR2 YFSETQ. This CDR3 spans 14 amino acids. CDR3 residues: CASSSHQGDSPLHF. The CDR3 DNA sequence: TGCGCCAGCAGCTCCCACCAGGGTGATTCACCCCTCCACTTT.

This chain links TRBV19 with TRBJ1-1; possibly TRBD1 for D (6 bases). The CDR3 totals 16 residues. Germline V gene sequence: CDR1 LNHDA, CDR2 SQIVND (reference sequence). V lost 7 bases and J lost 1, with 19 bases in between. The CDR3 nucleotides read TGTGCCAGTACCGCGGGTTGGGGGCAAGGGAACACTGAAGCTTTCTTT. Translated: CASTAGWGQGNTEAFF. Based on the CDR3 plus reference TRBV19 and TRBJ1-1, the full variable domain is DGGITQSPKYLFRKEGQNVTLSCEQNLNHDAMYWYRQDPGQGLRLIYYSQIVNDFQKGDIAEGYSVSREKKESFPLTVTSAQKNPTAFYLCASTAGWGQGNTEAFFGQGTRLTVV.